The source of this TCR beta chain is a study of T cell responses to AZD1222 COVID-19 vaccine. General study findings and limits: The sample set comprised mostly white British donors with more females, and clonal diversity was possibly underestimated. Repertoire sampling occurred only after the peak T cell response. Among spike-specific TCRs, nearly half reportedly target unmutated variant regions.

The ends lost 6 bases at V and 1 base at J; junction bases unmatched: 9. The CDR3 length is 16 residues. Germline CDR1 is SQVTM and CDR2 is ANQGSEA. The repertoire was sequenced with immunoSEQ multiplex PCR; TCRdb's copy has only in-frame clones and lacks some. The table records about 97,000 clones, about 89% of them present only once. Concerning this clone itself: The target antigen is unknown.

The clonotype was recovered from an adult in good health. The chain employs TRBV29-1 and TRBJ2-2, with TRBD1 matching over 9 bases. The sequenced sample was peripheral blood, obtained on day 0 of AZD1222 vaccination. CDR3 sequence: CSVDHAGQGNTGELFF. The CDR3 DNA is TGCAGCGTGGATCACGCGGGACAGGGGAACACCGGGGAGCTGTTTTTT.